Shown below are 26 T cell receptor beta chains from a single sample sequenced in a study of response to subunit inactivated influenza vaccine. Each CDR3 protein is one row after TCRdb ran MiXCR on the RT-PCR reads. The table has around 480,000 distinct CDR3 sequences, 16% seen once. The input for sequencing was CD4+ T cells sorted from PBMCs, taken less than 30 months after vaccination. The receptors shown here come from a man between 45 and 75 years old who received an inactivated influenza vaccine.

This clonotype came up a few times. The chain has TRBV20-1 and TRBJ1-5; no clear D gene. Germline V CDR1 and CDR2: DFQATT, SNEGSKA (reference sequence). This CDR3 contains 15 residues. V lost 0 bases and J lost 2, with 11 bases in between. The CDR3 spells CSARDMAQGNQPQHF. In nucleotides, the CDR3 is TGCAGTGCTAGAGATATGGCCCAGGGCAATCAGCCCCAGCATTTT.

The V call is TRBV5-1, the J call TRBJ1-2; maybe TRBD1 (5 bases). This CDR3 has 15 residues. Germline assignment: CDR1 SGHRS and CDR2 YFSETQ. V lost 0 bases and J 4 bases, leaving 13 bases between the germline ends. In DNA form, the CDR3 reads TGCGCCAGCAGCTTGGACAGGAGGCCTTCCTATGGCTACACCTTC. Residues: CASSLDRRPSYGYTF.

This clonotype was recorded at least ten times. The junction and the germline gene differ at one end; a read error may be behind it. V gene TRBV5-1 combines with J gene TRBJ2-2; D is possibly TRBD1 (5 bases). The germline CDR1 and CDR2 sequences are SGHRS and YFSETQ. This CDR3 has 14 amino acids. CDR3: CASSLGENTGELFF. The CDR3 region has the DNA TGTGCCAGCAGCTTAGGGGAGAACACCGGGGAGCTGTTTTTT.

This clonotype appeared many times. The chain couples TRBV12-3 or TRBV12-4 to TRBJ1-4; D might be TRBD1 (6 bases). There are 16 residues in the CDR3. V was cut by 5 bases and J by 2 bases, with 15 bases left in between. CDR3 sequence (DNA): TGTGCCAGCAGTCCCGCTCACAGGGTGACTAATGAAAAACTGTTTTTT. Translated: CASSPAHRVTNEKLFF.

The chain is built from TRBV5-1 and TRBJ2-3; unclear D gene. This CDR3 has 15 residues. Germline values: CDR1 SGHRS, CDR2 YFSETQ. The V end lost 4 bases, the J end lost 1 base, and 13 bases lay between the germline ends. The CDR3 sequence: CASSVGILRTDTQYF. DNA for the CDR3: TGCGCCAGCAGCGTGGGGATTCTTCGCACAGATACGCAGTATTTT.

This clonotype was found a few times. CDR3 amino acids: CSAGRTAGYTF. Here the CDR3 DNA reads TGCAGTGCTGGCCGGACGGCTGGCTACACCTTC. The chain has TRBV20-1 and TRBJ1-2, with unresolved D. From germline, CDR1 is DFQATT and CDR2 SNEGSKA (reference sequence). Trimming cost V 5 bases and J 7 bases, with 11 bases left between them. The CDR3 sequence is 11 residues long.

This clonotype was detected only a few times. Its ends do not fully match the called genes, so a read error is possible. The chain has TRBV2 and TRBJ2-5, with D perhaps matching TRBD1 (6 bases). Germline CDR1 and CDR2: SNHLY and FYNNEI. The CDR3 runs 15 residues. The CDR3 here is CASSENGQSQESQYF. Here the CDR3 DNA reads TGTGCCAGCAGTGAAAATGGACAGAGCCAAGAGTCCCAGTACTTC.

This clonotype has more than one count but fewer than ten. V and J are TRBV28 and TRBJ2-7; TRBD1 might be the D (5 bases). Trimming took 6 bases from V and 2 from J, leaving 20 bases between them. Germline V lookup: CDR1 MDHEN, CDR2 SYDVKM. The CDR3 has 16 residues. The CDR3 bases are TGTGCCAGCAGCAGACAGAGCCGGACCCCTACCTACGAGCAGTACTTC. It specifies CASSRQSRTPTYEQYF.

J is TRBJ2-7 and V is TRBV9; 8 bases align to TRBD1. V lost 2 bases to trimming and J lost 6 bases; unmatched junction nucleotides: 10. CDR3 length equals 15 residues. Per germline, CDR1 SGDLS and CDR2 YYNGEE. The DNA of the CDR3 is TGTGCCAGCAGCGTTCGACCCGGGACAGGAAGCGAGCAGTACTTC. This sequence encodes CASSVRPGTGSEQYF.

This clonotype was picked up a small number of times. J is TRBJ2-3 and V is TRBV7-2; TRBD2 matches at 7 bases. CDR1 is SGHTA, CDR2 FQGNSA, per germline. J lost 0 bases, V lost 1 base, and 7 bases had no gene match. The CDR3 contains 17 residues. CDR3 protein: CASSLGASGPSTDTQYF. CDR3 DNA sequence: TGTGCCAGCAGCTTAGGGGCTAGCGGACCTAGCACAGATACGCAGTATTTT.

The rearrangement joins TRBV18 to TRBJ2-2; D might be TRBD1 or TRBD2, each matching 5 bases. CDR3 size: 14 residues. Germline V lookup: CDR1 KGHSH, CDR2 LQKENI. Trimming removed 3 bases at V and 7 bases at J, with 12 bases between. CDR3 DNA: TGTGCCAGCTCACCGTCGAGGGACGGCGGGGAGCTGTTTTTT. Its translation is CASSPSRDGGELFF.

A word on this clonotype: Compared with germline, one end of the junction differs, possibly owing to a read error. The chain links TRBV5-6 to TRBJ1-3, with D uncertain. The CDR3 is 11 amino acids. Germline lookup yields CDR1 SGHDT and CDR2 YYEEEE. CDR3 DNA sequence: TGTGCTAGCAGCTTAAACGGTGACATATATTTT. Translated: CASSLNGDIYF.

The J gene is TRBJ1-1, the V gene TRBV4-1, with a weak D call TRBD1 (6 bases). The CDR3 sequence is 13 residues long. V lost 0 bases and J lost 8, with 10 bases in between. Germline values: CDR1 MGHRA, CDR2 YSYEKL. The CDR3 DNA follows: TGCGCCAGCAGCCAAGATCAGGGGCGGGAAGCTTTCTTT. Its translation: CASSQDQGREAFF.

This clonotype was detected a few times. The rearrangement uses TRBV7-8 and TRBJ2-6, with D maybe TRBD1 (6 bases). Looked up from germline, CDR1 is SGHVS and CDR2 is FQNEAQ. V was pared by 3 bases and J by 0 bases, with 9 bases between. There are 16 residues in the CDR3. CDR3 DNA: TGTGCCAGCAGCTTGGACAGCCTCTCTGGGGCCAACGTCCTGACTTTC. Amino acids: CASSLDSLSGANVLTF.

The CDR3 DNA follows: TGTGCCAGCCGGGGCGCAGGGGTTCTCGTGGAGAATACCGGGGAGCTGTTTTTT. Translation gives CASRGAGVLVENTGELFF. The chain joins TRBV28 to TRBJ2-2; TRBD1 is a possible D gene (6 bases). CDR1 and CDR2 from the germline V gene are MDHEN and SYDVKM. The CDR3 is made up of 18 amino acids. V dropped 8 bases and J dropped 5 bases, with 27 bases sitting between them. The entire variable domain, with the rest obtained from reference TRBV28 and TRBJ2-2, is as follows: DVKVTQSSRYLVKRTGEKVFLECVQDMDHENMFWYRQDPGLGLRLIYFSYDVKMKEKGDIPEGYSVSREKKERFSLILESASTNQTSMYLCASRGAGVLVENTGELFFGEGSRLTVL.

The rearrangement joins TRBV7-2 to TRBJ2-7; 10 bases are shared with TRBD1. J gave up 3 bases and V 4 bases, and 9 bases lay outside the gene matches. Germline V gene lookup returns CDR1 SGHTA and CDR2 FQGNSA. The CDR3 loop spans 16 amino acids. CDR3 loop: CASSSKTGTGDYEQYF. The CDR3 DNA reads TGTGCCAGCAGCTCCAAGACCGGGACAGGGGACTACGAGCAGTACTTC. The full variable domain, in which reference TRBV7-2 and TRBJ2-7 provide the parts outside the CDR3, is GAGVSQSPSNKVTEKGKDVELRCDPISGHTALYWYRQSLGQGLEFLIYFQGNSAPDKSGLPSDRFSAERTGGSVSTLTIQRTQQEDSAVYLCASSSKTGTGDYEQYFGPGTRLTVT.

Points on this clonotype: One end of the junction fails to match germline, which may point to a read error. J is TRBJ1-4 and V is TRBV7-2; unclear D gene. The germline V gene has CDR1 SGHTA and CDR2 FQGNSA. The CDR3 contains 11 residues. CDR3 protein: CASSLGNHIQF. The CDR3, as DNA: TGTGCCAGCAGCTTAGGGAATCACATTCAATTT.

The rearrangement uses TRBV7-2 and TRBJ2-7, with D possibly being TRBD2 (6 bases). Trimming shortened V by 2 bases and J by 1 base, and 12 bases separated the two germline ends. Germline V lookup: CDR1 SGHTA, CDR2 FQGNSA. The CDR3 extends over 15 amino acids. The CDR3 DNA is TGTGCCAGCAGCTTAAGTTACGGGGGATCCTACGAGCAGTACTTC. Translating it yields CASSLSYGGSYEQYF.

The chain has TRBV20-1 and TRBJ1-6; no firm D call. The CDR3 totals 14 residues. With 3 bases removed from V and 0 bases from J, the gap between germline ends came to 6 bases. CDR1 and CDR2 from the germline V gene are DFQATT and SNEGSKA (reference sequence). Here the CDR3 DNA reads TGCAGTGCTAGCCCGCGCTCCTATAATTCACCCCTCCACTTT. Translated, it gives CSASPRSYNSPLHF.

In its sample, this clonotype was seen a few times. V gene TRBV20-1 combines with J gene TRBJ2-1, with 8 bases aligning to TRBD2. Germline V gene sequence: CDR1 DFQATT, CDR2 SNEGSKA (reference sequence). The V gene end was trimmed by 3 bases and the J gene end by 1 base; junction bases not matched to a gene: 8. The CDR3 has 16 residues. CDR3 DNA: TGCAGTGCTAGGCAACGGGGGGGTAGTTCCTACAATGAGCAGTTCTTC. Its translation is CSARQRGGSSYNEQFF.

This clonotype was recorded a few times. The V and J genes are TRBV11-2 and TRBJ2-5; D is possibly TRBD1 (6 bases). V was pared by 3 bases and J by 1 base, with 9 bases between. The CDR3 sequence is 14 residues long. Germline CDR1 reads SGHAT; CDR2 reads FQNNGV. CDR3 in DNA: TGTGCCAGCAGCTTGGGGGCGCCCCAAGAGACCCAGTACTTC. This translates into CASSLGAPQETQYF.

V usage is TRBV20-1 and J usage is TRBJ2-2; no firm D call. The CDR3 consists of 13 residues. V was clipped by 4 bases and J by 3 bases, with 9 bases between them. From germline, CDR1 is DFQATT and CDR2 SNEGSKA (reference sequence). CDR3 amino acids: CSATSLDTGELFF. CDR3 coding DNA: TGCAGTGCTACCTCCTTGGACACCGGGGAGCTGTTTTTT.

The genes are TRBV2 and TRBJ2-2, with D unclear. The germline gives CDR1 SNHLY, CDR2 FYNNEI. The CDR3 is 15 residues long. V lost 3 bases and J 4 bases, leaving 12 bases between the germline ends. CDR3 nucleotides: TGTGCCAGCAGTGATAGAGGCCAAGTCACCGGGGAGCTGTTTTTT. As protein: CASSDRGQVTGELFF.

This clonotype has a count of ten or more. The genes are TRBV7-2 and TRBJ1-3; no clear D gene. This CDR3 has 15 amino acids. Germline V gene sequence: CDR1 SGHTA, CDR2 FQGNSA. V dropped 2 bases and J dropped 0 bases, with 8 bases sitting between them. The CDR3, as DNA: TGTGCCAGCAGCTTACAGCTGTTCTCTGGAAACACCATATATTTT. The encoded protein is CASSLQLFSGNTIYF.

This chain uses TRBV25-1 with TRBJ1-2; D gene ambiguous. CDR3 size: 14 residues. With 4 bases removed from V and 4 bases from J, the gap between germline ends came to 13 bases. Germline CDR1 and CDR2: MGHDK and SYGVNS. In nucleotides, the CDR3 is TGTGCCAGCAGTGCCGTGGATGGGTTCTATGGCTACACCTTC. Its translation: CASSAVDGFYGYTF.

This chain connects TRBV7-8 to TRBJ2-5; tentatively, D is TRBD1 or TRBD2 (5 bases each). Germline V lookup: CDR1 SGHVS, CDR2 FQNEAQ. V lost 1 base and J 1 base, leaving 10 bases between the germline ends. This CDR3 contains 15 residues. The CDR3 spells CASSLVGGLQETQYF. Here the CDR3 DNA reads TGTGCCAGCAGCTTAGTTGGGGGTCTCCAAGAGACCCAGTACTTC.